This T cell receptor beta chain was recovered during a study of T cells in Graves' hyperthyroidism and ophthalmopathy. J lost 6 bases, V lost 5 bases, and 7 bases had no gene match. Germline-derived CDR1 and CDR2 are MNHEY and SMNVEV (reference sequence). The CDR3 has 15 residues. Study results and limitations: The model predicted ophthalmopathy a median 6.5 months before onset. Ophthalmopathy was distinguished from stable hyperthyroidism by 13 V-J signatures.

The sample holds many counts of this clonotype. Its matching antigen is unknown. Participants, patients aged 18 to 65, had newly diagnosed hyperthyroidism with a duration under 2 months. Amplified TCR beta CDR3 regions came from RNA transcripts. Primed by the HTBI set, a first-round RT-PCR was run on the TCR CDR3. Using its own MiXCR run on the multiplex PCR reads, TCRdb lists one record per CDR3 protein. The sample comprises fewer than 850,000 distinct CDR3 sequences, 17% of which are singletons, and roughly 15% rests with the top ten. The source is a man aged 45-65 years with Graves' hyperthyroidism. The rearrangement uses TRBV27 and TRBJ2-1; 10 nucleotides agree with TRBD2. Input material: blood. The CDR3: CASSLLAGAPNEQFF. For the CDR3, the DNA is TGTGCCAGCAGTCTCCTAGCGGGAGCTCCCAATGAGCAGTTCTTC.